This T cell receptor beta chain was observed in a study of shared clonotypes between healthy human individuals. Method: immunoSEQ multiplex PCR; TCRdb's copy keeps in-frame clones and lacks some. The repertoire holds roughly 640,000 clones, around 72% seen once, with over 1.5% in the top ten. The length of the CDR3 is 15 residues. The V gene end was trimmed by 0 bases and the J gene end by 1 base; junction bases not matched to a gene: 0. Germline loops: CDR1 MGHRA, CDR2 YSYEKL. The J gene is TRBJ1-5, the V gene TRBV4-1; 7 bases map to TRBD1. Sequences were obtained from memory CD4+ T cells sorted from blood. Subset here: CD45RA-negative fraction. The receptor comes from a woman aged 25-40 years in good health. The CDR3 sequence: CASSQDRGSNQPQHF. Written as DNA, the CDR3 is TGCGCCAGCAGCCAAGACAGGGGGAGCAATCAGCCCCAGCATTTT.